The entry below gives a single T cell receptor (beta chain) sequence along with its context. Its antigen remains unidentified. Base qualities are missing; no much larger clone stands one base away. The donors were healthy, HIV-negative adults with no recently reported acute infections or vaccinations. All donors were Caucasian adults living in Nashville, Tennessee, USA. The CD8 memory samples were a combination of magnetically selected CD45RO+ cells and CCR7-negative CD45RA+ effector memory (TemRA) cells. Blood was obtained by leukapheresis, after which PBMCs were separated by Ficoll-Histopaque density gradient centrifugation and cryopreserved in liquid nitrogen vapor phase. Analytical flow cytometry was used to check the purity and quantity of every magnetically sorted T cell population. Genomic DNA was isolated from each sorted fraction and quantified by UV absorbance on a Nanodrop 2000c. Using the deep immunoSEQ assay, multiplex PCR amplified TCR CDR3 regions from genomic DNA. Extracted genomic DNA from each cell subset was distributed evenly across all wells of several immunoSEQ 96-well plates, and each plate was treated as a replicate. Each replicate PCR for sorted subsets received about 210 ng genomic DNA, equal to about 30,000 T cell genomes. The purified libraries were quantified using a Qubit 3.0 fluorometer, sized with a Bioanalyzer 2100, and then quantified again using the KAPA Library Quantification kit. Every immunoSEQ 96-well plate was sequenced on a separate single-read 150-cycle Illumina NextSeq 550 flow cell. In the original analysis: Because the immunoSEQ output held only junctional sequences and lacked quality scores, the filtering could not match the filtering applied to full-length reads. Sequences were annotated with PyIR, a Python wrapper for IgBLAST v1.9, and V/J genes and CDR3 were assigned using IMGT germline references. Reads were removed for weak V/J assignments (E-value above 1e-6), missing CDR3, stop codons, out-of-frame junctions, or ambiguous translated residues. V3J clonotypes were defined by identical inferred V gene, J gene, and CDR3 amino acid sequence. The percentage overlap between two repertoires was calculated by dividing the number of shared unique clonotypes by the size of the smaller repertoire. Repertoire richness was assessed with RTK rarefaction, the Chao1 estimator, and Recon v2.1 estimates of unobserved clonotypes. For all TCRbeta clonotypes obtained by the gDNA method from four donors, generation probabilities were computed with OLGA. In its TCRdb copy, this immuneACCESS table keeps in-frame sequences only and misses some clones. Where compared with another copy, unresolved V genes explain less than half of these, and the others have no known cause. V and J calls and clone size are as listed in that table; D and trimming were resolved from the DNA. The sample table contains some 700,000 clones; only one count was recorded for 90% of them. The ten largest account for roughly 36% of the sample.

This entry belongs to a study of shared clonotypes between healthy human individuals (dated by TCRdb to the early 2020s). Study-level background: A few men and a couple of women, aged 18 to 49 years, made up the cohort. For each donor, CD4 naive and CD4 memory were each run on three plates, CD8 naive on two plates, and CD8 memory on one plate. The study deeply sequenced blood TCR repertoires of about five healthy adults to estimate repertoire size and the extent of clonotype sharing between individuals. Different laboratories and diverse techniques were used to prepare libraries and sequence TCR repertoires, to increase sequencing depth and limit assay-specific biases. Between about 0.8 and 8.9 billion PBMCs per donor were obtained by leukapheresis.

The study at large found these results: Estimated clonotype richness was generally larger for naive than for memory subsets. Even with the large sequencing depth, rarefaction of the sorted-subset datasets indicated that sequencing was incomplete. Pairwise subsampling indicated that sequencing depth was expected to affect the degree of clonotype sharing among donors. When a handful of donors were compared, the shared fraction of clonotypes was about 5.4% for naive CD4, 3.5% for naive CD8, about 2.4% for memory CD4, and 0.35% to 0.4% for memory CD8. Only blood was sampled, and tissue TCR repertoires likely differ from those in blood. Compared with non-shared clonotypes, clonotypes shared by all four sorted-subset donors had higher generation probabilities. Because the study included a small number of donors, the genetic and exposure-history diversity represented was limited.

The TCR sequence derives from a man aged 18 to 29 in good health. Some clones in this sample may be carry-over from other donors' samples. Sequenced input: memory CD8+ T cells from PBMCs. In the paper's terms, the cell subset or site label means: CD45RO+ cells pooled with CCR7-negative TemRA cells.

The nucleotide sequence reads as follows: TGTGCCAGCACCACGTCTCACAGAGGAAACACCATATATTTT. It is translated as CASTTSHRGNTIYF. Recombination connected TRBV28 to TRBJ1-3, with no confident D gene call. The germline ends are 14 bases apart after V is trimmed by 7 bases and J by 4 bases. Including the terminal cysteine and phenylalanine, the CDR3 comprises 14 residues. The CDR3 DNA has 42 bases and is translated from base 1. Per the germline V gene, MDHEN is the CDR1 and SYDVKM is the CDR2. The full variable domain, with segments outside the CDR3 supplied by the reference TRBV28 and TRBJ1-3 proteins, appears as DVKVTQSSRYLVKRTGEKVFLECVQDMDHENMFWYRQDPGLGLRLIYFSYDVKMKEKGDIPEGYSVSREKKERFSLILESASTNQTSMYLCASTTSHRGNTIYFGEGSWLTVV.